Below, 14 T cell receptor beta chains from the same sample are listed, as sequenced in a study of T cells in Graves' hyperthyroidism and ophthalmopathy. TCR beta CDR3 regions were amplified from RNA transcripts. An initial round of RT-PCR targeting the TCR CDR3 relied on the HTBI primer set. TCRdb passed the multiplex PCR reads through MiXCR, listing each CDR3 protein once. This table has 600,000 to 650,000 distinct CDR3 sequences, 20% to 25% appearing once. Sequenced: blood. These receptors all stem from a man younger than 45 with Graves' ophthalmopathy.

This clonotype was observed a handful of times. V is TRBV9 and J is TRBJ1-5; 7 bases match TRBD1. The germline V gene has CDR1 SGDLS and CDR2 YYNGEE. V trimming: 3 bases; J trimming: 2 bases; junction bases outside the gene matches: 17. CDR3 length equals 19 residues. The CDR3 loop reads CASSGGGRGRVSGNQPQHF. CDR3 nucleotides: TGTGCCAGCAGCGGGGGTGGAAGGGGGCGGGTGAGCGGCAATCAGCCCCAGCATTTT.

This clonotype was seen many times. The chain couples TRBV28 to TRBJ1-6; 9 bases match TRBD1. J was trimmed by 4 bases and V by 10 bases; bases with no gene match: 5. The CDR3 contains 14 residues. CDR1 MDHEN and CDR2 SYDVKM come from the germline V gene. The CDR3 nucleotides are TGTGCCACCACGGGGACAGGGTATAATTCACCCCTCCACTTT. Protein sequence: CATTGTGYNSPLHF.

This clonotype was seen more than once but under ten times. CDR3 sequence (DNA): TGCGCCAGCAGCCAAGATAGGACAGGGGAAAACTATGGCTACACCTTC. Its translation: CASSQDRTGENYGYTF. V and J are TRBV4-1 and TRBJ1-2; 9 nucleotides line up with TRBD1. Germline V gene data show CDR1 as MGHRA and CDR2 as YSYEKL. The CDR3 is 16 amino acids. The V and J ends lost 0 bases and 2 bases, in that order; junction bases with no gene match: 4.

This clonotype was seen ten or more times. The rearrangement joins TRBV5-1 to TRBJ2-3, with D possibly being TRBD1 (5 bases). Per the germline V gene, CDR1 is SGHRS and CDR2 is YFSETQ. The V and J ends lost 2 bases and 3 bases respectively, with 16 bases between them. The CDR3 runs 16 residues. The CDR3 spells CASSLEAGLRTDTQYF. The CDR3 DNA reads as TGCGCCAGCAGCTTAGAGGCAGGGTTGAGGACAGATACGCAGTATTTT. The full variable domain, its missing parts supplied by reference TRBV5-1 and TRBJ2-3, is KAGVTQTPRYLIKTRGQQVTLSCSPISGHRSVSWYQQTPGQGLQFLFEYFSETQRNKGNFPGRFSGRQFSNSRSEMNVSTLELGDSALYLCASSLEAGLRTDTQYFGPGTRLTVL.

This clonotype was seen a few times. The V gene is TRBV9, the J gene TRBJ2-3, with a possible D match to TRBD2 (6 bases). Germline-derived CDR1 and CDR2 are SGDLS and YYNGEE. Trimming took 0 bases from V and 0 from J, leaving 11 bases between them. This CDR3 has 16 amino acids. The CDR3 sequence: CASSVGTSPSTDTQYF. CDR3 nucleotide sequence: TGTGCCAGCAGCGTAGGAACTAGCCCTAGCACAGATACGCAGTATTTT.

The chain joins TRBV5-1 to TRBJ2-7; 7 bases fit TRBD1. The V segment lost 4 bases and the J segment 0 bases; nucleotides outside the gene matches: 7. The germline CDR1 and CDR2 sequences are SGHRS and YFSETQ. The CDR3 runs to 15 residues. The CDR3 DNA reads as TGCGCCAGCAGCCAACGAGACAGGGCCTCCTACGAGCAGTACTTC. Amino acids: CASSQRDRASYEQYF.

This clonotype has a count of ten or more. The chain is built from TRBV5-6 and TRBJ2-7; 12 bases align to TRBD2. Germline lookup yields CDR1 SGHDT and CDR2 YYEEEE. This CDR3 contains 15 residues. The J segment lost 4 bases and the V segment lost 4 bases, leaving 6 bases of the junction unmatched. The CDR3 sequence is CASSQGLAGFYEQYF. The CDR3 coding sequence is TGTGCCAGCAGCCAAGGACTAGCGGGATTTTACGAGCAGTACTTC. The variable domain in full, with the rest retrieved from reference TRBV5-6 and TRBJ2-7, is DAGVTQSPTHLIKTRGQQVTLRCSPKSGHDTVSWYQQALGQGPQFIFQYYEEEERQRGNFPDRFSGHQFPNYSSELNVNALLLGDSALYLCASSQGLAGFYEQYFGPGTRLTVT.

The rearrangement links TRBV28 to TRBJ1-5; no firm D call. CDR1 and CDR2 from the germline V gene are MDHEN and SYDVKM. This CDR3 has 14 amino acids. Between the trimmed V and J ends, which lost 3 bases and 7 bases, there was a span of 13 bases. The CDR3, as DNA: TGTGCCAGCAGTTTCCCCTACGGGAACCAGCCCCAGCATTTT. Amino acid sequence: CASSFPYGNQPQHF. Based on the CDR3 plus reference TRBV28 and TRBJ1-5, the full variable domain is DVKVTQSSRYLVKRTGEKVFLECVQDMDHENMFWYRQDPGLGLRLIYFSYDVKMKEKGDIPEGYSVSREKKERFSLILESASTNQTSMYLCASSFPYGNQPQHFGDGTRLSIL.

The chain combines TRBV5-8 with TRBJ1-2, with no clear D. The germline V gene has CDR1 SGHTS and CDR2 YDEGEE. The CDR3 length is 13 residues. Trimming took 5 bases from V and 2 from J, leaving 10 bases between them. Written as DNA, the CDR3 is TGTGCCAGCAGACAGCTGAAGAACTATGGCTACACCTTC. Protein product: CASRQLKNYGYTF. The full variable domain, in which reference TRBV5-8 and TRBJ1-2 provide the parts outside the CDR3, is EAGVTQSPTHLIKTRGQQATLRCSPISGHTSVYWYQQALGLGLQFLLWYDEGEERNRGNFPPRFSGRQFPNYSSELNVNALELEDSALYLCASRQLKNYGYTFGSGTRLTVV.

This clonotype was detected many times. This chain uses TRBV7-9 with TRBJ1-1; 7 bases line up with TRBD1. With V trimmed by 5 bases and J by 0 bases, 6 bases remained unmatched. Germline lookup yields CDR1 SEHNR and CDR2 FQNEAQ (reference sequence). This CDR3 comprises 15 residues. The CDR3 sequence is CASSRNRGLNTEAFF. CDR3 DNA: TGTGCCAGCAGCCGAAATAGGGGGCTGAACACTGAAGCTTTCTTT.

This clonotype came up a few times. The rearrangement joins TRBV4-1 to TRBJ2-7, with D possibly being TRBD1 (5 bases). This CDR3 spans 17 amino acids. With 2 bases removed from V and 1 base from J, the gap between germline ends came to 18 bases. Germline lookup yields CDR1 MGHRA and CDR2 YSYEKL. The CDR3 DNA sequence: TGCGCCAGCAGCCAATCGTGGGTCGACAGACTTTCCTACGAGCAGTACTTC. Protein sequence: CASSQSWVDRLSYEQYF.

This rearrangement joins TRBV5-4 to TRBJ2-1; 8 bases map to TRBD2. The CDR3 is 14 residues long. Germline CDR1 SGHNT, CDR2 YYREEE (reference sequence). V lost 3 bases and J lost 4; bases outside the gene matches: 3. The chain's CDR3 is CASSSVAGYNEQFF. CDR3 nucleotides: TGTGCCAGCAGCTCAGTAGCGGGATACAATGAGCAGTTCTTC. Filled out from reference TRBV5-4 and TRBJ2-1, the complete variable domain reads ETGVTQSPTHLIKTRGQQVTLRCSSQSGHNTVSWYQQALGQGPQFIFQYYREEENGRGNFPPRFSGLQFPNYSSELNVNALELDDSALYLCASSSVAGYNEQFFGPGTRLTVL.

The chain carries TRBV18 and TRBJ2-7, with TRBD2 matching over 13 bases. Unmatched junction bases numbered 5, after V lost 1 base and J lost 5 bases. The CDR3 is made up of 16 amino acids. Germline CDR1 KGHSH, CDR2 LQKENI. In nucleotides, the CDR3 is TGTGCCAGCTCACCACAGGGACTAGCGGGGAGAAACGAGCAGTACTTC. It translates to CASSPQGLAGRNEQYF.

This clonotype was found many times. V and J are TRBV3-1 and TRBJ1-1, with TRBD1 as a possible D gene (5 bases). The V end lost 0 bases, the J end lost 6 bases, and 11 bases lay between the germline ends. CDR1 and CDR2 (germline): LGHDT, YNNKEL (reference sequence). The CDR3 consists of 14 residues. Here the CDR3 DNA reads TGTGCCAGCAGCCAAGATCCAGGGCGGGCTGAAGCTTTCTTT. Its protein is CASSQDPGRAEAFF.